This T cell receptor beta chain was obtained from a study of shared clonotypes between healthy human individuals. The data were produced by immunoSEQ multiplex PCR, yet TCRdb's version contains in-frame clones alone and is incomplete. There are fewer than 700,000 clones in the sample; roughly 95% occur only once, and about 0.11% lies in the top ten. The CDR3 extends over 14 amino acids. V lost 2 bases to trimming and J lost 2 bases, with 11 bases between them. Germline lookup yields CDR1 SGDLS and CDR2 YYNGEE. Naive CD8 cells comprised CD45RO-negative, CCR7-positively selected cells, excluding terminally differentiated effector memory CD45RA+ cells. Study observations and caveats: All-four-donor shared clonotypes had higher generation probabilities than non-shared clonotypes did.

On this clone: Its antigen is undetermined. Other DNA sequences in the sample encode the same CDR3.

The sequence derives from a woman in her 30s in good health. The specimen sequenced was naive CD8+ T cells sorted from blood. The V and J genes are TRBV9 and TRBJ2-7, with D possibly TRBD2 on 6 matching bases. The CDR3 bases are TGTGCCAGCAGCGTTAGCGGAACCGCCTACGAGCAGTACTTC. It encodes CASSVSGTAYEQYF.